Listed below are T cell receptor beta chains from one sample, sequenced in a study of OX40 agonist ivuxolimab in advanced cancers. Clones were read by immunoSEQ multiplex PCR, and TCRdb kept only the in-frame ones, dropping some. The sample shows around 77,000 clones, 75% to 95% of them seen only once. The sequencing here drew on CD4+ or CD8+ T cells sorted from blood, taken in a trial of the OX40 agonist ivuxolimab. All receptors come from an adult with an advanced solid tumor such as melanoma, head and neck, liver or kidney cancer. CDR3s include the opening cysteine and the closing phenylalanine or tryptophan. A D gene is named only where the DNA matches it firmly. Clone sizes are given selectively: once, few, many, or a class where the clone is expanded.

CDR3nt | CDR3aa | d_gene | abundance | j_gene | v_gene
TGTGCCAGCAGCCCGCCTCGGCGGGATGAGCAGTTCTTC | CASSPPRRDEQFF | - | - | TRBJ2-1 | TRBV9
TGTGCCAGTAGCGATTTTCGGGCGGGGGATGAGCAGTTCTTC | CASSDFRAGDEQFF | TRBD2 | - | TRBJ2-1 | TRBV19
TGTGCCAGCAGTATGGTTTTAATGGCCCACGAGCAGTACTTC | CASSMVLMAHEQYF | - | - | TRBJ2-7 | TRBV13
TGTGCCAGTAGCCCAGGGTTTTATAGCAATCAGCCCCAGCATTTT | CASSPGFYSNQPQHF | - | - | TRBJ1-5 | TRBV19
TGTGCCAGCAGCTTAGGCGGAGGGGGCGACGGTACGACCCAGTACTTC | CASSLGGGGDGTTQYF | - | - | TRBJ2-5 | TRBV11-2
TGTGCCAGCAGTTCGTTTATCTTGGCGGGCCCCAATGAGCAGTTCTTC | CASSSFILAGPNEQFF | - | - | TRBJ2-1 | TRBV27
TGTGCCAGTAGAGCGATCGGGGAATCACCCCTCCACTTT | CASRAIGESPLHF | - | few | TRBJ1-6 | TRBV19
TGTGCCAGCAGCCAAGAGCCAGGGGGTTATTCACCCCTCCACTTT | CASSQEPGGYSPLHF | TRBD1 | - | TRBJ1-6 | TRBV4-2
TGCAGCGTTGAAATCCGCAATGAGCAGTTCTTC | CSVEIRNEQFF | - | once | TRBJ2-1 | TRBV29-1
TGTGCCAGCAGTTTATGGGACAAGAACACCGGGGAGCTGTTTTTT | CASSLWDKNTGELFF | - | - | TRBJ2-2 | TRBV27
TGTGCCAGCAGCTTAGACAGGAATTGGACCCAGTACTTC | CASSLDRNWTQYF | - | - | TRBJ2-5 | TRBV7-9
TGTGCCAGCAGCCGAGCGAGCACCTACGAGCAGTACTTC | CASSRASTYEQYF | - | - | TRBJ2-7 | TRBV7-9
TGTGCCAGCAGTCTAATACAGGGTTCGGATGAAAAACTGTTTTTT | CASSLIQGSDEKLFF | - | - | TRBJ1-4 | TRBV28
TGTGCCACCAGCAGAGTACGCCCCAGCGAGACCCAGTACTTC | CATSRVRPSETQYF | - | - | TRBJ2-5 | TRBV15
TGTGCCAGCAGTTACTCCGGGACAGGGGGCGATGGCTACACCTTC | CASSYSGTGGDGYTF | TRBD1 | - | TRBJ1-2 | TRBV6-5
TGTGCCAGCAGCCAAGATTACCTACTACACAATGAGCAGTTCTTC | CASSQDYLLHNEQFF | - | - | TRBJ2-1 | TRBV4-2